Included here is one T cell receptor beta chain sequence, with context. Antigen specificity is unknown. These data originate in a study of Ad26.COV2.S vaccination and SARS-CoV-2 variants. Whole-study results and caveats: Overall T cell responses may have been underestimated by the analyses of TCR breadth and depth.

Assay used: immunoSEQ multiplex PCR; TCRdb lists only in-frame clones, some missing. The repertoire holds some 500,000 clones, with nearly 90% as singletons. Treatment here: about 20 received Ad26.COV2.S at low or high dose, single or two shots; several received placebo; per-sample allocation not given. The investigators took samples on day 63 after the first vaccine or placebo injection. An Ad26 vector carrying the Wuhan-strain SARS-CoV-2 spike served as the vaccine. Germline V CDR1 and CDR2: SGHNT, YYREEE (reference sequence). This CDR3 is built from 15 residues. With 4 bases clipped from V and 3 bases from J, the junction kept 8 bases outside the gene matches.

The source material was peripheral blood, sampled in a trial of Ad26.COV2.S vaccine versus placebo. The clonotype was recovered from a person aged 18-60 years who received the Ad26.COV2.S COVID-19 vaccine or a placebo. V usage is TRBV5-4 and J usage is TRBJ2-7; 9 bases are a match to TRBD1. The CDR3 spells CASSVITGGNYEQYF. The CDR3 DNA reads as TGTGCCAGCAGCGTAATAACAGGGGGCAACTACGAGCAGTACTTC.